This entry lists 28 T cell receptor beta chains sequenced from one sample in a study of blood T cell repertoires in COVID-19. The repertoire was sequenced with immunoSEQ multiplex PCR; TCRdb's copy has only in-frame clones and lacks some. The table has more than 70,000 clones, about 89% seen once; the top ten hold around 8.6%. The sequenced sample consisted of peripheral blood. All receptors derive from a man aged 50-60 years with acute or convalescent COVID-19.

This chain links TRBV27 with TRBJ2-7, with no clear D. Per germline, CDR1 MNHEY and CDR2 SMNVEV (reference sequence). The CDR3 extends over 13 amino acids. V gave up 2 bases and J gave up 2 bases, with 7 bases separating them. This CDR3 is CASSLEPAYEQYF. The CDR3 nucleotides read TGTGCCAGCAGTTTAGAGCCCGCCTACGAGCAGTACTTC.

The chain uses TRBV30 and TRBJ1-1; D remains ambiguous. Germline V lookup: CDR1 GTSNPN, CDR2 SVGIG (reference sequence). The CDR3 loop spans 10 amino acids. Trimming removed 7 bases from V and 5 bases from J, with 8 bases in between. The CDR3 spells CASERTEAFF. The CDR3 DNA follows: TGTGCCTCCGAGAGGACTGAAGCTTTCTTT.

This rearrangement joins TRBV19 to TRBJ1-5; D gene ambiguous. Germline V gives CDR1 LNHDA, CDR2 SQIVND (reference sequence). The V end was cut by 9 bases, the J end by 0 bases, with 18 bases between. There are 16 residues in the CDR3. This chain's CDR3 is CASGEGLMNSNQPQHF. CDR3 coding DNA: TGTGCCAGCGGTGAGGGATTGATGAATAGCAATCAGCCCCAGCATTTT. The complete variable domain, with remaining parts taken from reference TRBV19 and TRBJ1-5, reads DGGITQSPKYLFRKEGQNVTLSCEQNLNHDAMYWYRQDPGQGLRLIYYSQIVNDFQKGDIAEGYSVSREKKESFPLTVTSAQKNPTAFYLCASGEGLMNSNQPQHFGDGTRLSIL.

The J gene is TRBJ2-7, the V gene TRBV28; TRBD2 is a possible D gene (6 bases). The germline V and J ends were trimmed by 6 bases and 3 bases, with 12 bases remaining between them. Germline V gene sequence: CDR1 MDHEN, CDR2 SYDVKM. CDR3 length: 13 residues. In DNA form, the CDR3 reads TGTGCCAGCAGGCTGGTGGGGGGCTACGAGCAGTACGTC. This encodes CASRLVGGYEQYV.

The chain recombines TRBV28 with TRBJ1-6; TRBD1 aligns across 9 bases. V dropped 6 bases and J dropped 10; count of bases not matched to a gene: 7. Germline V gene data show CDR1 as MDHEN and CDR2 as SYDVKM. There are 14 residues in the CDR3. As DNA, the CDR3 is TGTGCCAGCAGACAACCGGGACAGGGATCACCCCTCCACTTT. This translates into CASRQPGQGSPLHF. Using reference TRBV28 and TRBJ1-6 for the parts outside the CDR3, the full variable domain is DVKVTQSSRYLVKRTGEKVFLECVQDMDHENMFWYRQDPGLGLRLIYFSYDVKMKEKGDIPEGYSVSREKKERFSLILESASTNQTSMYLCASRQPGQGSPLHFGNGTRLTVT.

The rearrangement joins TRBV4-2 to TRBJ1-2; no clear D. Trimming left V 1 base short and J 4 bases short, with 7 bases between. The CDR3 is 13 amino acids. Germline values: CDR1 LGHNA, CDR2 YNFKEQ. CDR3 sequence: CASSQGATYGYTF. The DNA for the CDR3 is TGTGCCAGCAGCCAAGGGGCCACCTATGGCTACACCTTC.

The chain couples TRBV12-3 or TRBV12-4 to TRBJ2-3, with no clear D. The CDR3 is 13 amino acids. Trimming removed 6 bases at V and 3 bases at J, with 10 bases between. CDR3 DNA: TGTGCCAGCAGACCGACAACTACAGATACGCAGTATTTT. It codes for CASRPTTTDTQYF.

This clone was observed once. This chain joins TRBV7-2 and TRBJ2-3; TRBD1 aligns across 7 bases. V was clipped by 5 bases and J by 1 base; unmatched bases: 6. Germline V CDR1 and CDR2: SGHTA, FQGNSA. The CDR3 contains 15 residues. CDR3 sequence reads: CASSLAGQGTDTQYF. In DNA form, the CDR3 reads TGTGCCAGCAGCCTCGCCGGACAGGGCACAGATACGCAGTATTTT.

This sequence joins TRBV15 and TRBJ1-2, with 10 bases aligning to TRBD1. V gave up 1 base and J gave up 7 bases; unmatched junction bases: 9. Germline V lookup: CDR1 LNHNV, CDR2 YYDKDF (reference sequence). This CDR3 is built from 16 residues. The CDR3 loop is CATSRGGTGDYSGYTF. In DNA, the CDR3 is TGTGCCACCAGCAGAGGGGGGACAGGGGATTATAGTGGCTACACCTTC. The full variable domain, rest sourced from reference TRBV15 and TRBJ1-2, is DAMVIQNPRYQVTQFGKPVTLSCSQTLNHNVMYWYQQKSSQAPKLLFHYYDKDFNNEADTPDNFQSRRPNTSFCFLDIRSPGLGDTAMYLCATSRGGTGDYSGYTFGSGTRLTVV.

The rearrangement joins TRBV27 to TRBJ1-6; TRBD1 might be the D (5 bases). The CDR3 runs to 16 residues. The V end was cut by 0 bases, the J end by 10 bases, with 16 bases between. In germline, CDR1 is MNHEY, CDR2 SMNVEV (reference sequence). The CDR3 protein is CASSLSRRGGGSPLHF. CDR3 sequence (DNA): TGTGCCAGCAGTTTATCGCGTAGGGGCGGGGGGTCACCCCTCCACTTT.

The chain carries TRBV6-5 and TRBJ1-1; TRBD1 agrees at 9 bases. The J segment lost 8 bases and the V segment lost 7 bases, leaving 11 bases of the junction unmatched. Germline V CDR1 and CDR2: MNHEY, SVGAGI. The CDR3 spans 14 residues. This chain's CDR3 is CASKPPPGQGEAFF. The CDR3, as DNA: TGTGCCAGCAAACCGCCTCCGGGACAGGGAGAAGCTTTCTTT.

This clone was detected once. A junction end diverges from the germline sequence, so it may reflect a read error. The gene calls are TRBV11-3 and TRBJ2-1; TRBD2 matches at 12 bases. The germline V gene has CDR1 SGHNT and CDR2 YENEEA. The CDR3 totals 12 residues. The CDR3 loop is CASSPSGGASIF. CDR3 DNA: TGTGCCAGCAGCCCTAGCGGGGGGGCCTCCATCTTC.

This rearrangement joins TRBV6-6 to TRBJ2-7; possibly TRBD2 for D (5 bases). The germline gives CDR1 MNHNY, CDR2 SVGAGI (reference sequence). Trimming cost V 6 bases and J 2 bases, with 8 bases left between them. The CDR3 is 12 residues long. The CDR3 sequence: CASSWGAYEQYF. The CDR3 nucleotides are TGTGCCAGCAGCTGGGGAGCCTACGAGCAGTACTTC.

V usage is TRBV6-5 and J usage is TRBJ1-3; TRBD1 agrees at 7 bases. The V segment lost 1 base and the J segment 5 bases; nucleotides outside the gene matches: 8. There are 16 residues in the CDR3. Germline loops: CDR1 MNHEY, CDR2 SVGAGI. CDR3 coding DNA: TGTGCCAGCAGTTACTGGAGACAGGGACACAGAAACACCATATATTTT. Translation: CASSYWRQGHRNTIYF.

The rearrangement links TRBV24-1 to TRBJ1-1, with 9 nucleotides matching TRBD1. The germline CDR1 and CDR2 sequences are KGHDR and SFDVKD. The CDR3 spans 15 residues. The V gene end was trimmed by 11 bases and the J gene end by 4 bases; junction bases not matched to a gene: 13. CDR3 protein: CAKPGGQGSATEAFF. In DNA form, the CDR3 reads TGTGCCAAGCCCGGCGGACAGGGGTCGGCCACTGAAGCTTTCTTT.

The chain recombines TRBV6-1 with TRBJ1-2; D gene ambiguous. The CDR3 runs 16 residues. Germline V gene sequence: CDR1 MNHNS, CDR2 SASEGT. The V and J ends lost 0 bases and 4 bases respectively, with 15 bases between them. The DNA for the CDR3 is TGTGCCAGCAGTGAAGCGCTGGCTGGCGGGATCTATGGCTACACCTTC. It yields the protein CASSEALAGGIYGYTF.

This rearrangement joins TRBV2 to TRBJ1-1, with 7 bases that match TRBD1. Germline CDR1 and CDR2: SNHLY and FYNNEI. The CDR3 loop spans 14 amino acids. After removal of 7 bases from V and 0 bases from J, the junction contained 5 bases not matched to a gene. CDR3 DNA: TGTGCCAGCATCGTTCAGGGGGTGAACACTGAAGCTTTCTTT. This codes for CASIVQGVNTEAFF. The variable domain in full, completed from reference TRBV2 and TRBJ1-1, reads EPEVTQTPSHQVTQMGQEVILRCVPISNHLYFYWYRQILGQKVEFLVSFYNNEISEKSEIFDDQFSVERPDGSNFTLKIRSTKLEDSAMYFCASIVQGVNTEAFFGQGTRLTVV.

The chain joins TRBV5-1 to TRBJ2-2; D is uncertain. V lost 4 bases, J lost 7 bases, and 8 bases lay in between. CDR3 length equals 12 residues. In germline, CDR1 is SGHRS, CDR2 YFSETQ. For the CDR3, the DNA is TGCGCCAGCAGCGTGTCCGTCGGGGAGCTGTTTTTT. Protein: CASSVSVGELFF.

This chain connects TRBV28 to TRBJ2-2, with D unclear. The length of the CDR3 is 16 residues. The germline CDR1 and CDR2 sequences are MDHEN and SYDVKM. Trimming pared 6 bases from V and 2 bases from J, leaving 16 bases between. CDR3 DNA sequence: TGTGCCAGCAGATCCGTGGCCTTCGTAAACACCGGGGAGCTGTTTTTT. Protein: CASRSVAFVNTGELFF.

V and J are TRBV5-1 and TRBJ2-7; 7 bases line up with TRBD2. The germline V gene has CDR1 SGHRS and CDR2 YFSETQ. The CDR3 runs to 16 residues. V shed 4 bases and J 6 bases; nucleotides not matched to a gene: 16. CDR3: CASSQNRLADDCEQYF. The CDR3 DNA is TGCGCCAGCAGCCAGAACCGACTAGCCGATGATTGCGAGCAGTACTTC. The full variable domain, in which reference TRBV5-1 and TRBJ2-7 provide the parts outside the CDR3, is KAGVTQTPRYLIKTRGQQVTLSCSPISGHRSVSWYQQTPGQGLQFLFEYFSETQRNKGNFPGRFSGRQFSNSRSEMNVSTLELGDSALYLCASSQNRLADDCEQYFGPGTRLTVT.

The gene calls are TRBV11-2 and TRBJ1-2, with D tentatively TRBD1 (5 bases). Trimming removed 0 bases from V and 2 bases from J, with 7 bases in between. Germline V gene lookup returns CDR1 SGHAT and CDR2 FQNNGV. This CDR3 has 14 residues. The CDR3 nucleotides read TGTGCCAGCAGCTTAGAGCCAGGGAACTATGGCTACACCTTC. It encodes CASSLEPGNYGYTF.

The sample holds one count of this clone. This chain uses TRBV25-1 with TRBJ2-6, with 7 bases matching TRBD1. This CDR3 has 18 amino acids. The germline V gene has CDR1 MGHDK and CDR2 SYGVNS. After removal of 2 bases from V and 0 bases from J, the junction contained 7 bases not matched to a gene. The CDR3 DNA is TGTGCCAGCAGTGAACCAGGGGGTCCAAACTCTGGGGCCAACGTCCTGACTTTC. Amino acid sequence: CASSEPGGPNSGANVLTF.

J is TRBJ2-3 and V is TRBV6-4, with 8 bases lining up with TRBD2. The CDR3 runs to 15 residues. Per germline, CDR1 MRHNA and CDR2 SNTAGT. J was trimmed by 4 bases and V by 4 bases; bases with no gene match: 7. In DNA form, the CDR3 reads TGTGCCAGCAGTGTTCGGGGGGGGGAGCCAGATACGCAGTATTTT. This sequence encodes CASSVRGGEPDTQYF.

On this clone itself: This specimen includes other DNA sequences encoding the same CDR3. DNA for the CDR3: TGTGCCAGCAGCTCGCGGGACAGCAATTCACCCCTCCACTTT. Translation: CASSSRDSNSPLHF. The chain links TRBV5-5 to TRBJ1-6; TRBD1 matches 7 bases. Trimming cost V 3 bases and J 7 bases; bases outside gene matches: 4. Germline values: CDR1 SGHKS, CDR2 YYEKEE (reference sequence). The CDR3 is made up of 14 amino acids.

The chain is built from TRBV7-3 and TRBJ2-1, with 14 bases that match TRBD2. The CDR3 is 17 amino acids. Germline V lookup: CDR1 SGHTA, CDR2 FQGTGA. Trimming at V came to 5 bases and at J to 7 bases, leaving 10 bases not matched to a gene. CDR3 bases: TGTGCCAGCAGCGCGCCGCTGACTAGCGGGGGGGGTAATGAGCAGTTCTTC. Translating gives CASSAPLTSGGGNEQFF.

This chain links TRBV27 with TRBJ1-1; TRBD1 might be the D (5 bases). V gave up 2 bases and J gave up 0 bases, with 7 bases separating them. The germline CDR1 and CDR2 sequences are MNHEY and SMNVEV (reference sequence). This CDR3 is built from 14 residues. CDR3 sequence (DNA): TGTGCCAGCAGTTTAAGACAGTTGAACACTGAAGCTTTCTTT. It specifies CASSLRQLNTEAFF.

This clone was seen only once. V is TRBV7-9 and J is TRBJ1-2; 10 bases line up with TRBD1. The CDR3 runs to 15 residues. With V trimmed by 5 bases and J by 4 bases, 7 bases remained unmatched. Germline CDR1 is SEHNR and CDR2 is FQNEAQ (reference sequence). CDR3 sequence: CASSPGQGGIYGYTF. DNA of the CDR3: TGTGCCAGCAGCCCCGGACAGGGGGGAATCTATGGCTACACCTTC.

CDR3 protein: CASSSQGWGEKLFF. The CDR3 DNA is TGTGCCAGCAGCTCACAGGGGTGGGGTGAAAAACTGTTTTTT. This chain uses TRBV7-9 with TRBJ1-4, with 7 positions matching TRBD1. J lost 7 bases, V lost 4 bases, and 6 bases had no gene match. Germline assignment: CDR1 SEHNR and CDR2 FQNEAQ (reference sequence). This CDR3 is 14 amino acids long.